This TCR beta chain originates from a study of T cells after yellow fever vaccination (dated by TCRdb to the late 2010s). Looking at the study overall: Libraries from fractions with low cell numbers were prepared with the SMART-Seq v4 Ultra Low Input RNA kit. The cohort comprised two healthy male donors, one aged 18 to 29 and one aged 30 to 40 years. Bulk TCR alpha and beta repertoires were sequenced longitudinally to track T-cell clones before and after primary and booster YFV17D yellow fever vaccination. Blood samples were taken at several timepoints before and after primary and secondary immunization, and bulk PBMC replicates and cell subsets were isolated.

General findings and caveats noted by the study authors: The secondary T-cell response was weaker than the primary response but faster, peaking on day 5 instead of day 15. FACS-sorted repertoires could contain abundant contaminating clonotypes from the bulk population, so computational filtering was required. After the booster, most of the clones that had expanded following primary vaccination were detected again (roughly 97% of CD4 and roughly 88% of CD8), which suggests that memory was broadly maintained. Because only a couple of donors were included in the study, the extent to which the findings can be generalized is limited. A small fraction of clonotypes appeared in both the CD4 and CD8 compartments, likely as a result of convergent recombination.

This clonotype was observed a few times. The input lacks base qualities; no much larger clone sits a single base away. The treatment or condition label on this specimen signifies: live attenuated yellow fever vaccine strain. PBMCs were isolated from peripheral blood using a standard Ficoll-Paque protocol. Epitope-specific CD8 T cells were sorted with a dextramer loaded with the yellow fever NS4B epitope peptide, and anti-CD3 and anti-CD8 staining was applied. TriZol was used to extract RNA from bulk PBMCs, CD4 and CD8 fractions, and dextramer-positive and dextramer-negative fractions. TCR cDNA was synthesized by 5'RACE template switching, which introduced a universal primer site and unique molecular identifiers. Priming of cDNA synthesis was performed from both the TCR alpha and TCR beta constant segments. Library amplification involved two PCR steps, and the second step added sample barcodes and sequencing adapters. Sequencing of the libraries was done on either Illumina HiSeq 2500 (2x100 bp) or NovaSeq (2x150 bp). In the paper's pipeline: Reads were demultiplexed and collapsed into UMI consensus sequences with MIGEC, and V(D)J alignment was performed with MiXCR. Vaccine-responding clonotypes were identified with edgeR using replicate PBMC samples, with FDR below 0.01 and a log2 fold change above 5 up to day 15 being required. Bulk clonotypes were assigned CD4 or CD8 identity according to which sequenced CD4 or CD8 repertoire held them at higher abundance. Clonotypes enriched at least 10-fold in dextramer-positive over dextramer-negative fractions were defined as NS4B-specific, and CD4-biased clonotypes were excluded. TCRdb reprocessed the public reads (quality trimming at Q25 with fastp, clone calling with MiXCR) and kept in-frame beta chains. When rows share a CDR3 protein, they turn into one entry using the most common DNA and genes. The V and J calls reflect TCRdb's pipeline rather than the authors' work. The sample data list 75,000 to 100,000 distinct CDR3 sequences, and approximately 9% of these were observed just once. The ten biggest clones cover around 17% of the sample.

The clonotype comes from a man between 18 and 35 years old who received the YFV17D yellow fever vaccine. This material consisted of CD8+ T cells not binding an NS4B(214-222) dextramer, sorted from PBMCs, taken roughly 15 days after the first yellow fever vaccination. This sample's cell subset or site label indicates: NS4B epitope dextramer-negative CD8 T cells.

This receptor has the CDR3 CASSWGNTQYF. In nucleotides, the sequence is TGTGCCAGCAGCTGGGGTAATACGCAGTATTTT. The chain couples TRBV27 to TRBJ2-3, with the D gene not confidently named. V is pared back by 6 bases and J by 7 bases, with 8 bases lying between the germline termini. Including the terminal cysteine and phenylalanine, the CDR3 comprises 11 residues. CDR3 DNA only is kept here, 33 bases in frame from base 1. As encoded in the germline V gene (reference sequence), CDR1 is MNHEY while CDR2 is SMNVEV.